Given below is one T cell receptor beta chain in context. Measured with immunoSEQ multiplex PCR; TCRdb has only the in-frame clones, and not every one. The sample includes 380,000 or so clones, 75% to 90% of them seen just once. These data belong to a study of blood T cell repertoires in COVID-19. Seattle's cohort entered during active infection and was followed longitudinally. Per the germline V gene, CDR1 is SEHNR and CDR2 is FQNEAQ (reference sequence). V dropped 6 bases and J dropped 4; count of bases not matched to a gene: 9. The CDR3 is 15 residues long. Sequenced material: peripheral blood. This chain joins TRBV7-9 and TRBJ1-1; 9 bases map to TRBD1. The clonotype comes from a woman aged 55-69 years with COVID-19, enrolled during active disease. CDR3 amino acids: CASRDRGGMVTEAFF. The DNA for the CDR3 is TGTGCCAGCAGGGACAGGGGCGGTATGGTCACTGAAGCTTTCTTT.